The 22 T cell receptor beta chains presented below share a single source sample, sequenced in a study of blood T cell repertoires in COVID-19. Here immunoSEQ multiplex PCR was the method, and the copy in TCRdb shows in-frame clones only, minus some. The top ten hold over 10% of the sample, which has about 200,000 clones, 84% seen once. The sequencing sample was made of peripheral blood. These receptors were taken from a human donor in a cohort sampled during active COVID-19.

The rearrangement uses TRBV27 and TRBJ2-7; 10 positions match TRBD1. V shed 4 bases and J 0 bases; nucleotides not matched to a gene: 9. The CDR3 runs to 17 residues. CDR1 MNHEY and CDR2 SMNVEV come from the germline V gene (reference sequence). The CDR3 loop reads CASSSFPGTGDSYEQYF. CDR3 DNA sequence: TGTGCCAGCAGTTCCTTCCCCGGGACAGGGGACTCCTACGAGCAGTACTTC.

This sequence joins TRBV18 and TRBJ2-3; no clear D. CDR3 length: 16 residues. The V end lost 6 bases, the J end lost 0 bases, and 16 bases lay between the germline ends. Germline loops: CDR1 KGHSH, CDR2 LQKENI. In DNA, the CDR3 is TGTGCCAGCTCCCCCACCAGGTCTACTAGCACAGATACGCAGTATTTT. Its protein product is CASSPTRSTSTDTQYF.

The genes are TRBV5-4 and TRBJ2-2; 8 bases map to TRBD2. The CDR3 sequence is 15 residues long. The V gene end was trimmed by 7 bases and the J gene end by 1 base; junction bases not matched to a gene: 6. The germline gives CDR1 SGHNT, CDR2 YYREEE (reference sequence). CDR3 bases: TGTGCCAGCGGTTGGGCGGGAGGGAACACCGGGGAGCTGTTTTTT. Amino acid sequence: CASGWAGGNTGELFF.

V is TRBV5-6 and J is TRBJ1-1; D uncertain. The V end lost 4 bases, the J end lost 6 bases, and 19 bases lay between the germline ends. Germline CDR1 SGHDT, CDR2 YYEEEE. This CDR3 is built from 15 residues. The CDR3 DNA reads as TGTGCCAGCAGCAAGGTCTGGGAGGTTTTAGCTGAAGCTTTCTTT. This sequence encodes CASSKVWEVLAEAFF.

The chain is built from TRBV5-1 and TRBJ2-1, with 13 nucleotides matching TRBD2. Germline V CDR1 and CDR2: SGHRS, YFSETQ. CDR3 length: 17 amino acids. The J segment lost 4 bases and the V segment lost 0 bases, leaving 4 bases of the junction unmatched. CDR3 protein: CASSLGLLAGGYNEQFF. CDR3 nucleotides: TGCGCCAGCAGCTTGGGCCTACTAGCGGGAGGGTACAATGAGCAGTTCTTC.

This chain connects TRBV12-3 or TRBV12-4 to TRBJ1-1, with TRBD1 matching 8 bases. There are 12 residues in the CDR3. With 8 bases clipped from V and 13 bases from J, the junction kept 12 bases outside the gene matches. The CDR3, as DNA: TGTGCCAGCGGTCACAGGGGGTACCGTAATTTCTTT. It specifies CASGHRGYRNFF.

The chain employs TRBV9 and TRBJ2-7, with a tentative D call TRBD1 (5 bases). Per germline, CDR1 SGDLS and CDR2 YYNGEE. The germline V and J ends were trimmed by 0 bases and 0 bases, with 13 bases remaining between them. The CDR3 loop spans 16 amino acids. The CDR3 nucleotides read TGTGCCAGCAGCGTAGGGGGCGGTGGCCCCTCCTACGAGCAGTACTTC. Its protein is CASSVGGGGPSYEQYF.

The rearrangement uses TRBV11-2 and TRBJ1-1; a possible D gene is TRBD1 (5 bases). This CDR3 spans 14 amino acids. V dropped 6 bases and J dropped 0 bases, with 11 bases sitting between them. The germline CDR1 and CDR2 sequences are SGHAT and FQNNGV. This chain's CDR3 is CASRGGHLNTEAFF. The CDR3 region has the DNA TGTGCCAGCAGGGGAGGACACCTGAACACTGAAGCTTTCTTT.

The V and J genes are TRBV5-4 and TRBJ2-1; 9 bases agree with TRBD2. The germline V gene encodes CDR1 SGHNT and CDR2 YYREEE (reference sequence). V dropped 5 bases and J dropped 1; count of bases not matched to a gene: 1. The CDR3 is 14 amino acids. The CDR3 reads CASSSGSSYNEQFF. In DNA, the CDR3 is TGTGCCAGCAGTAGCGGGAGTTCCTACAATGAGCAGTTCTTC.

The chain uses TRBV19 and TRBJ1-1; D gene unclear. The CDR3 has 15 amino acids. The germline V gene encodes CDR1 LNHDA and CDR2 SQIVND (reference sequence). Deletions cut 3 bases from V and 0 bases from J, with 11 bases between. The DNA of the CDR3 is TGTGCCAGTAGTATTGAGGGAGTTATGAACACTGAAGCTTTCTTT. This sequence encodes CASSIEGVMNTEAFF.

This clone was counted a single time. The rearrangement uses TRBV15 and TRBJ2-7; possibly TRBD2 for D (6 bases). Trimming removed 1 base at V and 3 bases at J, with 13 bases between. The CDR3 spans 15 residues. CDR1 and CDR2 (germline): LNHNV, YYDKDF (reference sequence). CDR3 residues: CATSRVAGTVYEQYF. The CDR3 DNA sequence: TGTGCCACCAGCAGAGTGGCGGGGACTGTCTACGAGCAGTACTTC.

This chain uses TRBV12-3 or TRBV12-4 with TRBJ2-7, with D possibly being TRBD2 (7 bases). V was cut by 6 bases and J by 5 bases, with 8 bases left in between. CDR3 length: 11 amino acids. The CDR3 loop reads CASRGGDEQYF. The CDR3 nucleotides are TGTGCCAGCAGAGGGGGGGACGAGCAGTACTTC.

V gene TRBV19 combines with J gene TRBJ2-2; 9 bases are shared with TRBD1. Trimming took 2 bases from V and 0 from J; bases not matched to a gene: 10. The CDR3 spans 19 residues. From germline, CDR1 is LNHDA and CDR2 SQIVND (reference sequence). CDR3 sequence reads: CASSIRFYTGGANTGELFF. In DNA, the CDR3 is TGTGCCAGTAGTATACGGTTTTATACAGGGGGCGCGAACACCGGGGAGCTGTTTTTT.

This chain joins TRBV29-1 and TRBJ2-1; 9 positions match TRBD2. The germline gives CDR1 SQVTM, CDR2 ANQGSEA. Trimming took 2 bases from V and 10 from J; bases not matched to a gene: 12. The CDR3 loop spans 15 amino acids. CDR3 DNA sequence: TGCAGCGTTGAATTAGCGGGAGTGCCCCCCGTAGAGCAGTTCTTC. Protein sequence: CSVELAGVPPVEQFF.

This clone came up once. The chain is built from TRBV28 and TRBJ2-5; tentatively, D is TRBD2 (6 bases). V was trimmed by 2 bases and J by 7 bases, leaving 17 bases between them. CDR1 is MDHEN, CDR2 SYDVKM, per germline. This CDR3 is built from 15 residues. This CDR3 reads CASSLRGDWFWTQYF. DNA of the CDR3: TGTGCCAGCAGTTTACGAGGGGACTGGTTTTGGACCCAGTACTTC.

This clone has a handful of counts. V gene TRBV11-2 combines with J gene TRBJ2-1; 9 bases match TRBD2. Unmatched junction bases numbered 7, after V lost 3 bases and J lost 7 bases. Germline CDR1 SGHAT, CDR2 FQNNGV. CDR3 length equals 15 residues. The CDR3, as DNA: TGTGCCAGCAGCTTTCGGCTAGCGGGATCGAATGAGCAGTTCTTC. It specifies CASSFRLAGSNEQFF.

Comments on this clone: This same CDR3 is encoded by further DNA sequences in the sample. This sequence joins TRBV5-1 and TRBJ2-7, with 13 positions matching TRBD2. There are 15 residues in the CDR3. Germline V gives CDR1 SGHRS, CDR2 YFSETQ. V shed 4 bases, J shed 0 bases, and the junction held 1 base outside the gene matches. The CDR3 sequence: CASSRTSGSSYEQYF. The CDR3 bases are TGCGCCAGCAGCCGGACTAGCGGGAGCTCCTACGAGCAGTACTTC. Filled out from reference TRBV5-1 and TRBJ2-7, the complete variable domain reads KAGVTQTPRYLIKTRGQQVTLSCSPISGHRSVSWYQQTPGQGLQFLFEYFSETQRNKGNFPGRFSGRQFSNSRSEMNVSTLELGDSALYLCASSRTSGSSYEQYFGPGTRLTVT.

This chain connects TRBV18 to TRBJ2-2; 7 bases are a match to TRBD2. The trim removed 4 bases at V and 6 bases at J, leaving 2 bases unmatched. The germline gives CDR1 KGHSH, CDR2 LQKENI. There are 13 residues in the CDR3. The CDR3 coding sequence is TGTGCCAGCTCACAACGGGAGGCCGGGGAGCTGTTTTTT. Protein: CASSQREAGELFF.

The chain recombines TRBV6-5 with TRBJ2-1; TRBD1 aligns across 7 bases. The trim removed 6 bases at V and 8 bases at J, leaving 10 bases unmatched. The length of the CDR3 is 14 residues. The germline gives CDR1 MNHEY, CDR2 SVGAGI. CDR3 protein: CASSRQHRGDEQFF. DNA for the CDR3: TGTGCCAGCAGCCGCCAACACAGGGGAGATGAGCAGTTCTTC.

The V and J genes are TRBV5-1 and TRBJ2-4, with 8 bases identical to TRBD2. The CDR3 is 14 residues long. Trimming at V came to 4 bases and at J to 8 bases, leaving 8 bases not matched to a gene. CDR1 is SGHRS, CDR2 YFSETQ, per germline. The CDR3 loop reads CASSPGGAWDIQYF. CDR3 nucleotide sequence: TGCGCCAGCAGCCCCGGGGGGGCGTGGGACATTCAGTACTTC.

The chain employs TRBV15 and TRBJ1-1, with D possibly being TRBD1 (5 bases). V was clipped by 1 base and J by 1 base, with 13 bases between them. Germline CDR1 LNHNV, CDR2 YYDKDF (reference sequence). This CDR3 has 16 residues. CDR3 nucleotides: TGTGCCACCAGCAGAGGCGACGCCAGGGAGAACACTGAAGCTTTCTTT. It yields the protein CATSRGDARENTEAFF.

The CDR3 DNA is TGCGCCAGCAGCGCCGGGACAGTTATGAACACTGAAGCTTTCTTT. Translated, it gives CASSAGTVMNTEAFF. The chain joins TRBV5-1 to TRBJ1-1; TRBD1 matches 7 bases. The CDR3 extends over 15 amino acids. Germline assignment: CDR1 SGHRS and CDR2 YFSETQ. V lost 4 bases and J lost 0; bases outside the gene matches: 6.